Sequencing of this T cell receptor (beta chain) was carried out in a study of monozygotic twins with inflammatory bowel disease (dated by TCRdb to between 2018 and 2021). With respect to the entire study: The full study comprised 28 monozygotic twin pairs: nine German pairs (four IBD-concordant, five IBD-discordant) and 19 IBD-discordant Danish pairs. The search for disease-associated traits relied mainly on comparing IBD patients with their genetically identical healthy co-twins within discordant pairs. Each individual had, on average, about 151 000 unique TCRalpha sequences and 181 000 unique TCRbeta sequences available for analysis.

Concerning this clonotype itself: Its antigen is still unknown.

Overall study results and their limits: The analysis was unable to tell different T cell subtypes apart. Compared with healthy twins, IBD patients had fewer clonotypes in common with other individuals, a difference most pronounced in patients showing signs of disease activity. The results gave no support for a single strong signal or clonotype linked to IBD. Concordant and discordant twins showed no difference in repertoire similarity, possibly because of limited statistical power. A decrease in TCRbeta repertoire diversity, as measured by inverse Simpson index, was observed in IBD patients compared with their healthy co-twins. Because patients received different immunosuppressive treatments, the repertoires may have picked up extra background noise and variability between individuals.

The CDR3 runs 15 amino acids, cysteine and phenylalanine included. The nucleotide record is missing. In the germline V gene, CDR1 corresponds to SGDLS and CDR2 to YYNGEE. An approximately 2.5 ml peripheral blood sample was drawn into PAXgene tubes per donor and stored at -80°C. Total RNA was isolated from whole blood with the PAXgene blood miRNA kit on an automated QIAcube, without T cell sorting. Peripheral blood from monozygotic twin pairs who were concordant or discordant for inflammatory bowel disease underwent deep TCRalpha and TCRbeta repertoire profiling using unique molecular barcoding. Smoking habits were recorded for all twin pairs, and each individual was classified as a current, former or never smoker. Library creation used 5' RACE. For each TCR library, 3,000 to 4,000 ng of total RNA was used. For each sample, cDNA synthesis with SMARTScribe reverse transcriptase was split into eight separate reactions. During cDNA synthesis, template switching introduced unique molecular identifiers that contained a 6-nucleotide sample barcode. TCRalpha and TCRbeta cDNA was amplified in two nested PCRs of approximately 17 and 9 cycles, and bead purification was carried out after each PCR. Before amplification, the cDNA was treated with uracil DNA-glycosylase and purified using the QIAquick PCR purification kit. The second PCR was the step at which Illumina TruSeq-compatible adapters and sample-specific barcodes were added. TapeStation and Qubit were used to check library quality and concentration, and 5 to 5.5 ng of each library was pooled. The pooled libraries were sequenced with 2 x 100 bp reads and custom sequencing primers on an Illumina HiSeq2500 single-index Rapid Run. The paper's processing steps were these. PCR and sequencing errors were corrected by UMI-based consensus assembly using MiGEC version 1.2.6. MiXCR version 2.1.1 handled V(D)J alignment, clonotype assembly and CDR3 extraction. To normalise gene usage, clonotype sharing and MAIT/NKT TCR abundance, the analysis used the top 1000, 10 000 and 20 000 clonotypes per sample. Diversity was computed as the inverse Simpson index with the vegan R package after downsampling to 27 000 UMIs. Paired Mann-Whitney U tests were applied to discordant twin pairs, with Benjamini-Hochberg correction for multiple testing. TCRdb reprocessed the reads into one record per CDR3 protein sequence, lacking DNA. TCRdb's processing, not the study's, gives the V and J calls here. This sample's clone table shows around 410,000 distinct CDR3 sequences. The biggest ten clones account for approximately 2.3% of the sample.

This TCR came from a human donor with ulcerative colitis or Crohn's disease, or a healthy co-twin of an affected twin (not recorded which). Sample: blood. Here the chain combines TRBV9 and TRBJ1-1. The encoded CDR3 is CASSVGGRTNTEAFF.